This T cell receptor beta chain was recorded in a study of T cells after yellow fever vaccination (dated by TCRdb to between 2018 and 2021). Looking at the study overall: The SMART-Seq v4 Ultra Low Input RNA kit was used to prepare libraries from fractions with low cell numbers. To follow T-cell clones before and after both primary and booster YFV17D yellow fever vaccination, bulk TCR alpha and beta repertoires underwent longitudinal sequencing. Two healthy male donors, one aged 18 to 29 and one aged 30 to 40 years, made up the cohort. Blood was collected at multiple timepoints before and after primary and secondary immunization, and bulk PBMC replicates and cell subsets were isolated. Broader findings and caveats from the paper: A small fraction of clonotypes appeared in both the CD4 and CD8 compartments, likely as a result of convergent recombination. Compared with the primary T-cell response, the secondary T-cell response was faster but weaker, reaching its peak on day 5 rather than on day 15. Because only a couple of donors were included in the study, the extent to which the findings can be generalized is limited. FACS-sorted repertoires could contain abundant contaminating clonotypes from the bulk population, so computational filtering was required. After the booster, most clones that had expanded after primary vaccination were detected again (nearly 98% of CD4 and more than 85% of CD8), suggesting broad maintenance of memory.

What the treatment or condition label conveys for this sample: live attenuated yellow fever vaccine strain. At every blood-draw timepoint, two biological replicates of bulk PBMCs were collected. PBMCs were isolated from peripheral blood using a standard Ficoll-Paque protocol. TriZol was used to extract RNA from bulk PBMCs, from CD4 and CD8 fractions, and from dextramer-positive and dextramer-negative fractions. The data were produced on an Illumina NovaSeq 6000. TCR cDNA was made using 5'RACE template switching, a step that added a universal primer site and unique molecular identifiers. cDNA synthesis was primed from both the TCR alpha and TCR beta constant segments. Two PCR steps were used to amplify libraries, with sample barcodes and sequencing adapters being added in the second step. Sequencing of libraries was done on Illumina HiSeq 2500 (2x100 bp) or NovaSeq (2x150 bp). In the authors' own workflow: MIGEC handled demultiplexing of reads and collapsing into UMI consensus sequences, while MiXCR performed V(D)J alignment. Vaccine-responding clonotypes were defined with edgeR using replicate PBMC samples, requiring FDR below 0.01 and a log2 fold change above 5 up to day 15. Each bulk clonotype received a CD4 or CD8 identity based on whether the sequenced CD4 or CD8 repertoire contained that clonotype at higher abundance. TCRdb applied fastp at Q25 and MiXCR to the public reads, then kept only in-frame beta chains. Merged by CDR3 protein, the rows form single entries marked with the most common genes and DNA. None of the V and J calls come from the authors' own analysis; TCRdb made them. The sample table shows some 420,000 distinct CDR3 sequences, and roughly a sixth are seen once. 18% of the sample belongs to the ten largest clones.

The CDR3 goes from the cysteine to the phenylalanine over 15 residues. Just the 45-base CDR3 DNA is kept, in frame starting at base 1. At the junction V is shortened by 0 bases and J by 3 bases, with 10 bases in between. The germline V gene sets CDR1 to MNHEY and CDR2 to SVGEGT. As for this clonotype: Its specific antigen is unknown. No base qualities exist here, and no much larger clone lies one base off it.

The sample was PBMCs, taken before the yellow fever booster vaccination. This clonotype was sampled from a man aged 18 to 30 who received the YFV17D yellow fever vaccine. This chain is built from TRBV6-2 or TRBV6-3 and TRBJ2-3, with TRBD1 tentatively as D gene (5 bases match). The CDR3 here reads CASSYSIYRTDTQYF. The nucleotide sequence is given as TGTGCCAGCAGTTACTCAATTTACAGGACAGATACGCAGTATTTT.